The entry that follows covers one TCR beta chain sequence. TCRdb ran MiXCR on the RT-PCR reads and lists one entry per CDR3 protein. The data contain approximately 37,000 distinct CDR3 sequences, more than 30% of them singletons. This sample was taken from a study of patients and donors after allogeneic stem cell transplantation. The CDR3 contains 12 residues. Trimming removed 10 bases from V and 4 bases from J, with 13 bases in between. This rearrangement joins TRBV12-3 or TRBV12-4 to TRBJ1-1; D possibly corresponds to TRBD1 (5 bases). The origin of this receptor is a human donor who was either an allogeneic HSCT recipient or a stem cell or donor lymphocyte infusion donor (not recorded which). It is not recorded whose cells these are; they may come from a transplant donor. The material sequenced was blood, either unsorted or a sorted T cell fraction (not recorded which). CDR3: CATYLGGTEAFF. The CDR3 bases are TGTGCCACCTACCTTGGGGGCACTGAAGCTTTCTTT.